Here is one TCR beta chain with its context. The CDR3 extends over 14 amino acids. Germline V gene lookup returns CDR1 SGDLS and CDR2 YYNGEE. V was clipped by 3 bases and J by 7 bases, with 13 bases between them. In the original workflow: Scientists estimated how many nucleated cells there were by amplifying reference gene primers. Measured with immunoSEQ multiplex PCR; TCRdb has only the in-frame clones, and not every one. V and J calls and clone size are as listed in that table; D and trimming were resolved from the DNA. This table holds 150,000 to 200,000 clones, 85% to 90% found once. The data belong to a study of blood T cell repertoires in COVID-19. Turning to the study itself: Acute and convalescent COVID-19 specimens originated in the United States, Italy and Spain. T cells, B-cell-depleted T cells, or PBMCs provided the cDNA or gDNA that served as material.

The chain recombines TRBV9 with TRBJ1-4; D gene unclear. The receptor comes from a human donor in a cohort sampled during active COVID-19. The sample taken for sequencing was peripheral blood. The CDR3: CASSAWEVPEKLFF. The CDR3 DNA reads TGTGCCAGCAGCGCTTGGGAGGTGCCTGAAAAACTGTTTTTT.